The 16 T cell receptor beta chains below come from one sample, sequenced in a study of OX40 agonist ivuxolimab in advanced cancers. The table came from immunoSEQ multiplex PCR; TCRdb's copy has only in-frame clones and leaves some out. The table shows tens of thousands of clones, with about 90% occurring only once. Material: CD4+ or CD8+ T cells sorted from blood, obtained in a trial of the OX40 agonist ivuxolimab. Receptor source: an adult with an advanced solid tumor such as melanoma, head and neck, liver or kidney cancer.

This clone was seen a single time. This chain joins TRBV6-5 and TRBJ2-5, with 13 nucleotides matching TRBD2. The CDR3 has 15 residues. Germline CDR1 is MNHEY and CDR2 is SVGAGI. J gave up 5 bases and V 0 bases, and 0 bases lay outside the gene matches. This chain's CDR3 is CASSYSTSGGETQYF. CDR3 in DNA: TGTGCCAGCAGTTACTCGACTAGCGGGGGGGAGACCCAGTACTTC.

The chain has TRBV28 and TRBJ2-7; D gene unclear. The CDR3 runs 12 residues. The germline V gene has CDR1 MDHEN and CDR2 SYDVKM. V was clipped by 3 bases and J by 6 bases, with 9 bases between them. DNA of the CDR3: TGTGCCAGCAGTTTTTTCCCGGGCGAGCAGTACTTC. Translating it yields CASSFFPGEQYF. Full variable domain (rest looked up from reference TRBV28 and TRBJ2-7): DVKVTQSSRYLVKRTGEKVFLECVQDMDHENMFWYRQDPGLGLRLIYFSYDVKMKEKGDIPEGYSVSREKKERFSLILESASTNQTSMYLCASSFFPGEQYFGPGTRLTVT.

In DNA, the CDR3 is TGTGCCAGCAGCCTGGGGGCCCGCGAGCAGTACTTC. Amino acid sequence: CASSLGAREQYF. The chain combines TRBV6-5 with TRBJ2-7, with D tentatively TRBD1 (6 bases). Germline CDR1 MNHEY, CDR2 SVGAGI. Trimming removed 6 bases at V and 6 bases at J, with 12 bases between. The CDR3 has 12 amino acids.

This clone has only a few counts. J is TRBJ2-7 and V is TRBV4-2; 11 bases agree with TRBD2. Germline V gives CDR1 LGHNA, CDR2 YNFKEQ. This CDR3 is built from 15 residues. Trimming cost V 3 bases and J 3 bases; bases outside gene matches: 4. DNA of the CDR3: TGTGCCAGCAGCCACCTGACTAGCGGGGACTACGAGCAGTACTTC. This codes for CASSHLTSGDYEQYF.

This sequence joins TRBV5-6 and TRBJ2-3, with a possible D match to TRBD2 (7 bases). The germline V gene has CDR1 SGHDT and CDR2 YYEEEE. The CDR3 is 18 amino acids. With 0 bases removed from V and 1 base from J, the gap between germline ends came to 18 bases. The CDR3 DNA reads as TGTGCCAGCAGCTTGGCCAATGAGGGGGGAGGGCGCACAGATACGCAGTATTTT. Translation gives CASSLANEGGGRTDTQYF.

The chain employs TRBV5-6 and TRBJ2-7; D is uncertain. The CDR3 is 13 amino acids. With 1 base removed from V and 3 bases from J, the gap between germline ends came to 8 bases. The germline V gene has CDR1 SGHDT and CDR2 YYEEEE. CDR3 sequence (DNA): TGTGCCAGCAGCTTGATCTGGGACTACGAGCAGTACTTC. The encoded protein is CASSLIWDYEQYF.

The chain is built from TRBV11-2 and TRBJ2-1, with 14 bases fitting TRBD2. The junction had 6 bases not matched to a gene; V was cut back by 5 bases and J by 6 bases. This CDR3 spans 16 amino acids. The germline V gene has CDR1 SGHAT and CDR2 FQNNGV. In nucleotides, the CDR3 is TGTGCCAGCAGCCCCCTTGGGACTAGCGGGGGCAATGAGCAGTTCTTC. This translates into CASSPLGTSGGNEQFF.

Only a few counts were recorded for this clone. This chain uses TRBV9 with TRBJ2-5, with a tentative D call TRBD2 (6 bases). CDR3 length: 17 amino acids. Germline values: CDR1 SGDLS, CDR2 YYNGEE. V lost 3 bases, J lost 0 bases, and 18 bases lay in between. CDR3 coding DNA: TGTGCCAGCAGCGCCGTGGGGGGAGAGGGGTACCAAGAGACCCAGTACTTC. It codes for CASSAVGGEGYQETQYF.

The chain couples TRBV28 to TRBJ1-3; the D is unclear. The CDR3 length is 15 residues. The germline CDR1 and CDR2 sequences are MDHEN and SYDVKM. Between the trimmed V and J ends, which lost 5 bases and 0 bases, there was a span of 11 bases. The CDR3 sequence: CASSPRERSGNTIYF. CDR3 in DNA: TGTGCCAGCAGTCCAAGGGAACGCTCTGGAAACACCATATATTTT.

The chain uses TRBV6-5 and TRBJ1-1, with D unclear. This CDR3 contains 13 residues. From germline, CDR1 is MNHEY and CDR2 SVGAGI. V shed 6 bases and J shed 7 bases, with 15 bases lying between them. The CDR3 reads CASSPGGRGEAFF. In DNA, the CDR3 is TGTGCCAGCAGCCCCGGAGGGCGGGGTGAAGCTTTCTTT.

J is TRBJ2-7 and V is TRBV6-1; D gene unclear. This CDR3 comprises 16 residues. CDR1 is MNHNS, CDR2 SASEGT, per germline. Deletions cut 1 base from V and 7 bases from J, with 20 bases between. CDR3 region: CASSEGGGLWALEQYF. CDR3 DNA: TGTGCCAGCAGTGAAGGAGGCGGCCTTTGGGCTTTGGAGCAGTACTTC.

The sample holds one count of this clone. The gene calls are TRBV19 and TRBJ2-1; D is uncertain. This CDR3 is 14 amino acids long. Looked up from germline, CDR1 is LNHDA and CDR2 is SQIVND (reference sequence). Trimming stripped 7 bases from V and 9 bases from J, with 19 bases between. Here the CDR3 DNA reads TGTGCCAGTAAAAGTCTCGATGGGGTTGTTGAGCAGTTCTTC. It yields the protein CASKSLDGVVEQFF.

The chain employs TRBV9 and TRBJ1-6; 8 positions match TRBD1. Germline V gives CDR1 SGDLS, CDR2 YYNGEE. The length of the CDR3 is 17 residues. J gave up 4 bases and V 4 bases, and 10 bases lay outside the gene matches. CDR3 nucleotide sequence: TGTGCCAGCAGCTCACCCGGGACAGGCCCATATAATTCACCCCTCCACTTT. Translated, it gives CASSSPGTGPYNSPLHF.

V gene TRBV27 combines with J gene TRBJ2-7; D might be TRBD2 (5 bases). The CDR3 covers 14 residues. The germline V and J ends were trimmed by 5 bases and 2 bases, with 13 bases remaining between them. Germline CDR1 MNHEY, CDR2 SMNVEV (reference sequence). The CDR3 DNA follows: TGTGCCAGCAGTCCCGGGATGGCCACCTACGAGCAGTACTTC. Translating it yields CASSPGMATYEQYF.

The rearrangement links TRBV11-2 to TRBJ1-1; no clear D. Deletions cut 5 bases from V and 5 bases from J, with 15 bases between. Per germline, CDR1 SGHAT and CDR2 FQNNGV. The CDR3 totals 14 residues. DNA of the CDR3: TGTGCCAGCAGCCCTACTCTGGTGGGGACTGAAGCTTTCTTT. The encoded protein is CASSPTLVGTEAFF.

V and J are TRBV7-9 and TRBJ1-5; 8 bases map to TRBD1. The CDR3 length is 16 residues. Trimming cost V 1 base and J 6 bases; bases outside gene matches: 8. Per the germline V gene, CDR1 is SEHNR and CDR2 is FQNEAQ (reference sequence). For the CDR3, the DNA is TGTGCCAGCAGCTTAGAACGTCAGGGGGCGATTCAGCCCCAGCATTTT. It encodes CASSLERQGAIQPQHF.